The 8 T cell receptor beta chains reported below all come from one sample, sequenced in a study of blood T cell repertoires in COVID-19. Data came from immunoSEQ multiplex PCR; TCRdb stores just in-frame clones and leaves some out. The table lists 150,000 to 200,000 clones, approximately 86% of them singletons. The sequencing sample was made of peripheral blood. Receptor source: a man between 65 and 79 years old with active or convalescent COVID-19.

The chain joins TRBV7-2 to TRBJ1-2; maybe TRBD1 (6 bases). The CDR3 loop spans 11 amino acids. Trimming cost V 6 bases and J 9 bases, with 11 bases left between them. In germline, CDR1 is SGHTA, CDR2 FQGNSA. The DNA for the CDR3 is TGTGCCAGCAGTCCCCAGGGGAGCTACACCTTC. Amino acid sequence: CASSPQGSYTF.

This clone was observed a single time. The rearrangement links TRBV6-5 to TRBJ2-3; TRBD2 matches 7 bases. The CDR3 runs 14 residues. Germline lookup yields CDR1 MNHEY and CDR2 SVGAGI. With V trimmed by 6 bases and J by 6 bases, 9 bases remained unmatched. The CDR3 reads CASRSETSHDTQYF. In DNA form, the CDR3 reads TGTGCCAGCAGAAGTGAGACTAGCCATGATACGCAGTATTTT.

Comments on this clone: The sample has other DNA sequences that encode this CDR3 too. V is TRBV3-1 (or the pseudogene TRBV3-2) and J is TRBJ2-3; TRBD2 matches at 8 bases. This CDR3 comprises 16 residues. The germline CDR1 and CDR2 sequences are LGHDT and YNNKEL (reference sequence). V lost 2 bases to trimming and J lost 2 bases; unmatched junction nucleotides: 6. CDR3 nucleotide sequence: TGTGCCAGCAGCCAACGGGGGGGCCCTTCCACAGATACGCAGTATTTT. Translating it yields CASSQRGGPSTDTQYF.

The V gene is TRBV5-6, the J gene TRBJ2-5, with 8 bases matching TRBD1. This CDR3 is built from 13 residues. After removal of 3 bases from V and 5 bases from J, the junction contained 3 bases not matched to a gene. Germline lookup yields CDR1 SGHDT and CDR2 YYEEEE. The CDR3 spells CASSWQGAETQYF. CDR3 sequence (DNA): TGTGCCAGCAGCTGGCAGGGGGCTGAGACCCAGTACTTC. Filled out from reference TRBV5-6 and TRBJ2-5, the complete variable domain reads DAGVTQSPTHLIKTRGQQVTLRCSPKSGHDTVSWYQQALGQGPQFIFQYYEEEERQRGNFPDRFSGHQFPNYSSELNVNALLLGDSALYLCASSWQGAETQYFGPGTRLLVL.

The chain has TRBV24-1 and TRBJ2-7, with no clear D. The CDR3 consists of 13 residues. CDR1 and CDR2 (germline): KGHDR, SFDVKD. V dropped 1 base and J dropped 3 bases, with 6 bases sitting between them. CDR3 residues: CATSDFPNYEQYF. The CDR3 bases are TGTGCCACCAGTGATTTCCCAAACTACGAGCAGTACTTC.

Comment on this clone: A much more abundant neighbour one base away suggests this may be a read error. The V gene is TRBV3-1 (or the pseudogene TRBV3-2), the J gene TRBJ2-5; weak D call: TRBD2 (5 bases). The V end lost 4 bases, the J end lost 1 base, and 7 bases lay between the germline ends. CDR3 length: 13 amino acids. The germline CDR1 and CDR2 sequences are LGHDT and YNNKEL (reference sequence). The CDR3 DNA reads TGTGCCAGCAGCCTCAGCGGCCAAGAGACCCAGTACTTC. This gives the protein CASSLSGQETQYF.

V and J are TRBV6-6 and TRBJ2-5; a possible D gene is TRBD1 (6 bases). V lost 6 bases to trimming and J lost 4 bases, with 15 bases between them. This CDR3 comprises 14 residues. Per the germline V gene, CDR1 is MNHNY and CDR2 is SVGAGI (reference sequence). The DNA for the CDR3 is TGTGCCAGCAGATCAGGGGTATTGGGAGAGACCCAGTACTTC. This codes for CASRSGVLGETQYF.

This sequence joins TRBV19 and TRBJ1-4, with 8 bases fitting TRBD1. Germline values: CDR1 LNHDA, CDR2 SQIVND (reference sequence). V lost 2 bases, J lost 3 bases, and 2 bases stayed unmatched. The length of the CDR3 is 15 residues. The CDR3 DNA follows: TGTGCCAGTAGTATACTGGGACAGGCTAATGAAAAACTGTTTTTT. Translation: CASSILGQANEKLFF.